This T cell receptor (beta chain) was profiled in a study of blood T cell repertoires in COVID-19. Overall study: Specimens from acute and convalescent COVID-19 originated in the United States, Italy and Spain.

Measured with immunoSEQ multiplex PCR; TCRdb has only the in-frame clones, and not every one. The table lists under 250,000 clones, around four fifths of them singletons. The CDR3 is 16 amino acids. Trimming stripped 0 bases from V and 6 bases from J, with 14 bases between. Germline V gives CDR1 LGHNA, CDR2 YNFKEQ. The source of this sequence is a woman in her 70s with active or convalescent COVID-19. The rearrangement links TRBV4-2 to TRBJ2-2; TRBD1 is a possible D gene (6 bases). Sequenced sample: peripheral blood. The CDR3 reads CASSQDWAGVAGELFF. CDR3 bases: TGTGCCAGCAGCCAAGACTGGGCAGGGGTAGCCGGGGAGCTGTTTTTT.